The 26 T cell receptor beta chains listed next were all sequenced from one sample in a study of Graves' ophthalmopathy and Graves' hyperthyroidism. Amplifying from RNA transcripts, the study obtained TCR beta CDR3 regions. First-round RT-PCR used HTBI primers; second-round multiplex PCR followed. Via MiXCR, TCRdb re-called the multiplex PCR reads, giving one row per CDR3 protein. This table holds about 220,000 distinct CDR3 sequences, roughly 21% found once. The sequencing input was peripheral blood. The origin of the receptors is a woman between 50 and 59 years old with Graves' ophthalmopathy.

This clonotype was observed at least ten times. The rearrangement links TRBV7-2 to TRBJ2-5; possible D gene TRBD1, 5 bases. V lost 2 bases to trimming and J lost 5 bases, with 6 bases between them. CDR3 length: 12 residues. Germline CDR1 reads SGHTA; CDR2 reads FQGNSA. The CDR3 region has the DNA TGTGCCAGCAGCTTATGGGGCGAGACCCAGTACTTC. Its translation: CASSLWGETQYF.

The V call is TRBV7-2, the J call TRBJ1-6, with a possible D match to TRBD1 (5 bases). V was pared by 7 bases and J by 3 bases, with 19 bases between. CDR3 length: 17 residues. CDR1 and CDR2 (germline): SGHTA, FQGNSA. In DNA form, the CDR3 reads TGTGCCAGCATCTCCCTGGCCGCAGGGTTCTATAATTCACCCCTCCACTTT. Translation: CASISLAAGFYNSPLHF.

This clonotype was observed a few times. The CDR3 here is CSVWGPQGPYF. CDR3 coding DNA: TGCAGCGTTTGGGGCCCCCAGGGGCCGTACTTC. V usage is TRBV29-1 and J usage is TRBJ2-7; TRBD1 is a possible D gene (6 bases). Germline V gene data show CDR1 as SQVTM and CDR2 as ANQGSEA. This CDR3 region has 11 residues. Trimming shortened V by 5 bases and J by 12 bases, and 17 bases separated the two germline ends.

The CDR3 spells CSVAWGKTYEQYF. The CDR3 bases are TGCAGCGTTGCTTGGGGCAAGACCTACGAGCAGTACTTC. The rearrangement uses TRBV29-1 and TRBJ2-7; D possibly corresponds to TRBD1 (5 bases). Germline assignment: CDR1 SQVTM and CDR2 ANQGSEA. V lost 4 bases and J 2 bases, leaving 12 bases between the germline ends. CDR3 size: 13 residues.

As to this clonotype: A much larger clone lies one base from this, so it may be a read error. The chain uses TRBV12-5 and TRBJ2-5, with TRBD2 as a possible D gene (5 bases). The CDR3 contains 13 residues. V was cut by 2 bases and J by 2 bases, with 6 bases left in between. The germline V gene has CDR1 LGHNT and CDR2 FRNRAP. The CDR3: CASGLLAQETQYF. The CDR3 DNA is TGTGCTAGTGGTTTGCTAGCTCAAGAGACCCAGTACTTC.

This clonotype was detected ten times or more. The V call is TRBV27, the J call TRBJ1-5; tentatively, D is TRBD1 (5 bases). The V gene's germline CDR1 is MNHEY and CDR2 SMNVEV (reference sequence). CDR3 length: 12 amino acids. Deletions cut 6 bases from V and 4 bases from J, with 7 bases between. In nucleotides, the CDR3 is TGTGCCAGCAGGGGGACGAATCAGCCCCAGCATTTT. Its protein is CASRGTNQPQHF.

The chain couples TRBV11-2 to TRBJ2-2; the match to TRBD2 covers 7 bases. Per the germline V gene, CDR1 is SGHAT and CDR2 is FQNNGV. The V gene end was trimmed by 0 bases and the J gene end by 6 bases; junction bases not matched to a gene: 7. The CDR3 has 16 residues. The CDR3 DNA reads as TGTGCCAGCAGCTTAGAGTCTAGCGGCCTCCCCGGGGAGCTGTTTTTT. It yields the protein CASSLESSGLPGELFF.

This rearrangement joins TRBV19 to TRBJ2-6; weak D call: TRBD1 (7 bases). Per the germline V gene, CDR1 is LNHDA and CDR2 is SQIVND (reference sequence). CDR3 length: 17 amino acids. The CDR3 sequence: CATRRGQTISGANVLTF. CDR3 sequence (DNA): TGTGCAACTAGGAGGGGACAGACGATCTCAGGGGCCAACGTCCTGACTTTC.

This clonotype was seen many times. The genes are TRBV28 and TRBJ2-4, with D maybe TRBD2 (5 bases). The CDR3 extends over 12 amino acids. Trimming shortened V by 4 bases and J by 6 bases, and 7 bases separated the two germline ends. CDR1 and CDR2 from the germline V gene are MDHEN and SYDVKM. The CDR3 sequence is CASSWGVNIQYF. The CDR3 region has the DNA TGTGCCAGCAGTTGGGGAGTAAACATTCAGTACTTC.

The sample holds many counts of this clonotype. This sequence joins TRBV2 and TRBJ2-2; D uncertain. From germline, CDR1 is SNHLY and CDR2 FYNNEI. The CDR3 extends over 16 amino acids. V was clipped by 2 bases and J by 1 base, with 11 bases between them. As DNA, the CDR3 is TGTGCCAGCAGTGAAAGGCACCCCCGGAACACCGGGGAGCTGTTTTTT. Amino acids: CASSERHPRNTGELFF.

This clonotype was recorded at least ten times. This chain joins TRBV5-1 and TRBJ2-7; no clear D. The CDR3 runs 14 residues. Trimming shortened V by 0 bases and J by 1 base, and 8 bases separated the two germline ends. Germline V lookup: CDR1 SGHRS, CDR2 YFSETQ. The CDR3 DNA follows: TGCGCCAGCAGCTTGGTTTCGGCGTCCTACGAGCAGTACTTC. It specifies CASSLVSASYEQYF. The whole variable domain, remainder taken from reference TRBV5-1 and TRBJ2-7, is KAGVTQTPRYLIKTRGQQVTLSCSPISGHRSVSWYQQTPGQGLQFLFEYFSETQRNKGNFPGRFSGRQFSNSRSEMNVSTLELGDSALYLCASSLVSASYEQYFGPGTRLTVT.

The rearrangement uses TRBV6-1 and TRBJ2-5; 10 nucleotides line up with TRBD2. V gave up 5 bases and J gave up 4 bases; unmatched junction bases: 10. The length of the CDR3 is 16 residues. Looked up from germline, CDR1 is MNHNS and CDR2 is SASEGT. CDR3 nucleotides: TGTGCCAGCAGTCCGAGGACTAGCGGCGGGGGAGAGACCCAGTACTTC. It specifies CASSPRTSGGGETQYF.

This clonotype was detected many times. CDR3 residues: CASSGAGTGTYEQYF. CDR3 in DNA: TGTGCCAGCAGCGGAGCCGGGACAGGTACCTACGAGCAGTACTTC. This rearrangement joins TRBV6-2 or TRBV6-3 to TRBJ2-7; TRBD1 matches 8 bases. The CDR3 contains 15 residues. CDR1 and CDR2 from the germline V gene are MNHEY and SVGEGT. The trim removed 6 bases at V and 2 bases at J, leaving 9 bases unmatched.

This clonotype was picked up many times. V is TRBV6-1 and J is TRBJ2-4; 7 bases match TRBD1. The CDR3 contains 13 residues. The V segment lost 8 bases and the J segment 7 bases; nucleotides outside the gene matches: 8. Germline V gene sequence: CDR1 MNHNS, CDR2 SASEGT. CDR3 bases: TGTGCCAGCGGACGGGGACAGAGGAACATTCAGTACTTC. Its protein product is CASGRGQRNIQYF.

This clonotype showed up many times. V is TRBV19 and J is TRBJ2-7, with D tentatively TRBD2 (5 bases). Germline CDR1 and CDR2: LNHDA and SQIVND (reference sequence). The CDR3 totals 13 residues. Trimming took off 6 bases at V and 3 bases at J, with 12 bases between the two ends. The chain's CDR3 is CASSPTTGYEQYF. The CDR3 nucleotides read TGTGCCAGTAGCCCGACTACCGGCTACGAGCAGTACTTC.

There are a few counts of this clonotype. A read error may explain this, as a much larger clone is one base away. The chain recombines TRBV19 with TRBJ2-5; D is undetermined. The CDR3 has 10 residues. V lost 10 bases and J 1 base, leaving 4 bases between the germline ends. The germline V gene has CDR1 LNHDA and CDR2 SQIVND (reference sequence). The CDR3 coding sequence is TGTGCCACCACCCAAGAGACCCAGTACTTC. This codes for CATTQETQYF.

This clonotype was seen many times. The rearrangement uses TRBV7-2 and TRBJ1-2, with D possibly being TRBD1 (5 bases). CDR1 SGHTA and CDR2 FQGNSA come from the germline V gene. The CDR3 sequence is 15 residues long. V was clipped by 5 bases and J by 1 base, with 14 bases between them. In DNA, the CDR3 is TGTGCCAGCAGCGAAGGGACGGGGTATAACTATGGCTACACCTTC. This translates into CASSEGTGYNYGYTF.

V and J are TRBV15 and TRBJ1-1; tentative D call: TRBD1 (5 bases). CDR1 LNHNV and CDR2 YYDKDF come from the germline V gene (reference sequence). V shed 0 bases and J shed 8 bases, with 16 bases lying between them. The CDR3 runs 15 residues. This CDR3 reads CATSRDRARMGEAFF. The CDR3 bases are TGTGCCACCAGCAGAGACAGGGCAAGGATGGGGGAAGCTTTCTTT.

This clonotype was counted only a few times. The chain carries TRBV6-1 and TRBJ1-1; 8 bases align to TRBD1. The germline CDR1 and CDR2 sequences are MNHNS and SASEGT. CDR3 length: 15 residues. Trimming took 4 bases from V and 1 from J; bases not matched to a gene: 5. The CDR3 loop is CASSARQGRNTEAFF. As DNA, the CDR3 is TGTGCCAGCAGTGCCCGACAGGGGCGGAACACTGAAGCTTTCTTT.

In its sample, this clonotype was seen many times. The chain carries TRBV2 and TRBJ2-2, with TRBD1 matching over 7 bases. The length of the CDR3 is 15 residues. Germline CDR1 and CDR2: SNHLY and FYNNEI. With 6 bases clipped from V and 0 bases from J, the junction kept 4 bases outside the gene matches. The CDR3 here is CASRWTGPNTGELFF. The CDR3 coding sequence is TGTGCCAGCAGGTGGACAGGTCCGAACACCGGGGAGCTGTTTTTT. The whole variable domain, remainder taken from reference TRBV2 and TRBJ2-2, is EPEVTQTPSHQVTQMGQEVILRCVPISNHLYFYWYRQILGQKVEFLVSFYNNEISEKSEIFDDQFSVERPDGSNFTLKIRSTKLEDSAMYFCASRWTGPNTGELFFGEGSRLTVL.

This clonotype was counted at least ten times. J is TRBJ2-7 and V is TRBV7-3, with D maybe TRBD2 (5 bases). Looked up from germline, CDR1 is SGHTA and CDR2 is FQGTGA. This CDR3 is built from 14 residues. V lost 1 base to trimming and J lost 1 base, with 8 bases between them. CDR3 residues: CASSLNPGSYEQYF. In DNA form, the CDR3 reads TGTGCCAGCAGCTTAAATCCGGGATCCTACGAGCAGTACTTC.

This clonotype appeared many times. This chain connects TRBV2 to TRBJ1-1; D gene unclear. CDR3 length: 13 amino acids. CDR1 and CDR2 from the germline V gene are SNHLY and FYNNEI. The germline V and J ends were trimmed by 7 bases and 0 bases, with 9 bases remaining between them. CDR3 loop: CASKRGLNTEAFF. The CDR3, as DNA: TGTGCCAGCAAGAGAGGGTTGAACACTGAAGCTTTCTTT.

At least ten counts were recorded for this clonotype. The rearrangement links TRBV2 to TRBJ2-2; no clear D gene. The CDR3 contains 13 residues. V dropped 2 bases and J dropped 0 bases, with 1 base sitting between them. Per germline, CDR1 SNHLY and CDR2 FYNNEI. CDR3 protein: CASSETNTGELFF. The CDR3 region has the DNA TGTGCCAGCAGTGAAACGAACACCGGGGAGCTGTTTTTT.

The table lists this clonotype with a few counts. The rearrangement joins TRBV30 to TRBJ2-7; D might be TRBD2 (6 bases). This CDR3 contains 14 residues. The germline V and J ends were trimmed by 0 bases and 2 bases, with 11 bases remaining between them. The germline gives CDR1 GTSNPN, CDR2 SVGIG (reference sequence). The CDR3 protein is CAWSVGGITYEQYF. CDR3 in DNA: TGTGCCTGGAGTGTGGGGGGTATCACCTACGAGCAGTACTTC.

There are many counts of this clonotype. The J gene is TRBJ2-7, the V gene TRBV6-1, with D perhaps assigned TRBD1 or TRBD2 (5 bases each). The V end lost 6 bases, the J end lost 5 bases, and 20 bases lay between the germline ends. This CDR3 is 15 amino acids long. The germline V gene encodes CDR1 MNHNS and CDR2 SASEGT. The CDR3 reads CASRRDVSTGNEQYF. DNA for the CDR3: TGTGCCAGCAGGAGGGACGTCTCGACTGGAAACGAGCAGTACTTC.

The chain has TRBV6-2 or TRBV6-3 and TRBJ2-5, with D possibly TRBD2 on 6 matching bases. CDR1 and CDR2 (germline): MNHEY, SVGEGT. The CDR3 is 16 residues long. The ends were cut back, 4 bases at V and 2 bases at J, with 17 bases in the middle. CDR3 amino acids: CASSFFGLSGQETQYF. The CDR3 nucleotides read TGTGCCAGCAGTTTCTTCGGACTTAGCGGTCAAGAGACCCAGTACTTC.